This T cell receptor (beta chain) appears in the sequencing data of a study of cytomegalovirus exposure and HLA in healthy donors. Overall study findings and caveats: Clonal expansion was found to be greater in HLA-associated TCR beta chains than in equally common others in a later analysis. Prior analysis indicated that the majority of TCR beta V segments exhibited productivity approximately 87% or approximately 30% of the time.

With 60 Vbeta and 13 Jbeta primers, the PCR was carried out. TCRdb's table, derived via immunoSEQ multiplex PCR, lists solely in-frame clones and lacks some. The sample carries under 150,000 clones, 81% recorded once. Each donor was healthy, and each was a bone marrow donor. V lost 6 bases and J lost 4, with 9 bases in between. This CDR3 has 13 residues. Looked up from germline, CDR1 is LNHDA and CDR2 is SQIVND (reference sequence). Remarks on this clone: Its target is not known.

The rearrangement uses TRBV19 and TRBJ2-2; TRBD1 might be the D (6 bases). Sequencing used PBMCs. The TCR was taken from a man younger than 30 in good health and CMV-seronegative. Written as DNA, the CDR3 is TGTGCCAGTAGAGGGGGTTCCACCGGGGAGCTGTTTTTT. This codes for CASRGGSTGELFF.